The source of this T cell receptor beta chain is a study of beta chain features in type 1 diabetes. cDNA synthesis used the whole RNA isolate, giving expressed TCRB sequences. Profiling relied on immunoSEQ multiplex PCR, and the TCRdb table lists in-frame clones only, not all of them. The data hold under 200,000 clones, with under 9.5% observed a single time. This clone showed up many times. Specimen: central memory CD4+ T cells from blood. The sequence derives from a man younger than 35 in good health.

This CDR3 is CSVQGVGNQPQHF. The CDR3 DNA reads as TGCAGCGTCCAGGGGGTAGGGAATCAGCCCCAGCATTTT. The chain recombines TRBV29-1 with TRBJ1-5, with 7 bases identical to TRBD1. The CDR3 runs 13 residues. After removal of 6 bases from V and 4 bases from J, the junction contained 6 bases not matched to a gene. Germline loops: CDR1 SQVTM, CDR2 ANQGSEA.